This T cell receptor (beta chain) was identified in a study of cytomegalovirus exposure and HLA in healthy donors. About the research overall: The approximately 120 million unique TCR beta sequences, from roughly 170 million T cells, were found by an earlier analysis. Drawn from HLA-typed donors, around 85 million unique TCRs were held in an early data release. Study-wide points: Earlier analysis yielded a pattern in which most TCR beta V segments were productive about 90% or about 30% of the time. HLA alleles were associated with 15,000 to 20,000 TCR beta sequences in a later analysis at 0.05 false discovery rate.

The CDR3 is 14 residues long. Germline-derived CDR1 and CDR2 are SQVTM and ANQGSEA. V was clipped by 6 bases and J by 2 bases; unmatched bases: 6. The study ran its PCR with 60 Vbeta and 13 Jbeta primers. Clones were sequenced by immunoSEQ multiplex PCR, and TCRdb holds only the in-frame ones, with some missing. The table records approximately 53,000 clones, roughly 80% of them present only once. A note on this clone: Its antigen is not known.

Sequenced: PBMCs. The clonotype comes from a woman between 40 and 55 years old in good health and CMV-seropositive. The rearrangement joins TRBV29-1 to TRBJ2-5; 10 bases are a match to TRBD1. CDR3 region: CSVRTGGLQETQYF. CDR3 coding DNA: TGCAGCGTAAGGACAGGGGGTCTACAAGAGACCCAGTACTTC.